Listed here are 18 T cell receptor beta chains from one sample, sequenced in a study of identical twins. MiXCR, run by TCRdb on the 5' RACE reads, gives a single entry per CDR3 protein. In the table there are nearly 650,000 distinct CDR3 sequences, roughly 7.2% of which are singletons. These same records also appear under a second study, on yellow fever vaccine responses in identical twins.

Sequencing used PBMCs. Source of these receptors: a woman between 18 and 29 years old in good health.

The rearrangement uses TRBV9 and TRBJ2-5; 15 bases fit TRBD2. With 3 bases clipped from V and 4 bases from J, the junction kept 4 bases outside the gene matches. The CDR3 consists of 16 residues. Looked up from germline, CDR1 is SGDLS and CDR2 is YYNGEE. DNA of the CDR3: TGTGCCAGCAGCGGCGGGACTAGCGGGAGGAGAGAGACCCAGTACTTC. It is translated as CASSGGTSGRRETQYF.

This clonotype was seen a handful of times. The chain uses TRBV28 and TRBJ2-7; possible D gene TRBD1, 6 bases. Trimming pared 6 bases from V and 2 bases from J, leaving 11 bases between. Germline loops: CDR1 MDHEN, CDR2 SYDVKM. The CDR3 extends over 13 amino acids. CDR3 bases: TGTGCCAGCAGGGGGACATCTACCTACGAGCAGTACGTC. It codes for CASRGTSTYEQYV.

This clonotype was counted many times. The J gene is TRBJ2-3, the V gene TRBV28; D unclear. V was pared by 6 bases and J by 2 bases, with 15 bases between. Germline V CDR1 and CDR2: MDHEN, SYDVKM. The CDR3 spans 15 residues. CDR3 nucleotides: TGTGCCAGCAGACCCCCAGAATCTTACACAGATACGCAGTATTTT. It is translated as CASRPPESYTDTQYF.

The chain is built from TRBV25-1 and TRBJ1-2, with TRBD1 matching over 10 bases. Germline loops: CDR1 MGHDK, CDR2 SYGVNS. The length of the CDR3 is 15 residues. Trimming took 3 bases from V and 5 from J; bases not matched to a gene: 6. DNA for the CDR3: TGTGCCAGCAGTGAGCCCGGGACAGGGGTGTATGGCTACACCTTC. This gives the protein CASSEPGTGVYGYTF.

The chain combines TRBV10-3 with TRBJ2-1; 7 bases map to TRBD2. The CDR3 spans 16 residues. Losses at the gene ends were 2 bases for V and 0 bases for J; bases not matched to a gene: 4. CDR1 is ENHRY, CDR2 SYGVKD, per germline. In nucleotides, the CDR3 is TGTGCCATCAGTGAGGACGGGGGGACCTCCTACAATGAGCAGTTCTTC. This translates into CAISEDGGTSYNEQFF.

This clonotype was recorded a few times. The V gene is TRBV12-3 or TRBV12-4, the J gene TRBJ2-1; D possibly corresponds to TRBD1 (6 bases). V shed 7 bases and J shed 6 bases, with 19 bases lying between them. CDR3 length equals 15 residues. CDR3: CASKNEAGVGNEQFF. The CDR3 DNA is TGTGCCAGCAAAAATGAGGCAGGGGTTGGCAATGAGCAGTTCTTC.

Many counts were recorded for this clonotype. J is TRBJ2-5 and V is TRBV24-1, with TRBD1 matching 7 bases. V lost 1 base, J lost 0 bases, and 10 bases stayed unmatched. The CDR3 runs 18 residues. Germline V gene lookup returns CDR1 KGHDR and CDR2 SFDVKD. Here the CDR3 DNA reads TGTGCCACCAGTGATTTTGACAGGGAGCGACCCTACCAAGAGACCCAGTACTTC. Residues: CATSDFDRERPYQETQYF.

This clonotype has just a few counts. The CDR3 nucleotides are TGTGCCAGCAGTCACGACAGCCACGAGCAGTACTTC. Protein sequence: CASSHDSHEQYF. The V and J genes are TRBV28 and TRBJ2-7; a weak D match, TRBD1 (5 bases). Germline V gene data show CDR1 as MDHEN and CDR2 as SYDVKM. This CDR3 is 12 amino acids long. The V and J ends lost 5 bases and 5 bases respectively, with 10 bases between them.

This clonotype was counted at least ten times. V is TRBV15 and J is TRBJ2-1; D gene ambiguous. Germline V gives CDR1 LNHNV, CDR2 YYDKDF (reference sequence). CDR3 length: 14 amino acids. Trimming took 1 base from V and 9 from J, leaving 13 bases between them. Here the CDR3 DNA reads TGTGCCACCAGCAGAGCTATAAGGCCTCCTGAGCAGTTCTTC. It encodes CATSRAIRPPEQFF.

This clonotype was seen a few times. The V and J genes are TRBV3-1 and TRBJ1-1; TRBD1 matches at 8 bases. V dropped 0 bases and J dropped 2; count of bases not matched to a gene: 5. The germline V gene has CDR1 LGHDT and CDR2 YNNKEL (reference sequence). This CDR3 contains 16 residues. CDR3 in amino acids: CASSQDRTGINTEAFF. CDR3 DNA: TGTGCCAGCAGCCAAGATCGGACAGGGATTAACACTGAAGCTTTCTTT.

CDR3 nucleotide sequence: TGTGCCAGCAGCTTGTTGGCCAGCCCGAATGCAGGCGGCTACACCTTC. It yields the protein CASSLLASPNAGGYTF. The rearrangement links TRBV7-2 to TRBJ1-2; D unresolved. This CDR3 is 16 amino acids long. Per the germline V gene, CDR1 is SGHTA and CDR2 is FQGNSA. V lost 3 bases and J 8 bases, leaving 22 bases between the germline ends.

A few counts support this clonotype. This chain links TRBV5-1 with TRBJ2-1, with TRBD1 as a possible D gene (7 bases). CDR1 and CDR2 from the germline V gene are SGHRS and YFSETQ. The V end was cut by 6 bases, the J end by 8 bases, with 18 bases between. This CDR3 has 14 residues. CDR3: CASTAGQLLDEQFF. DNA for the CDR3: TGCGCCAGCACCGCGGGACAGCTGTTGGATGAGCAGTTCTTC. The whole variable domain, filled in from reference TRBV5-1 and TRBJ2-1, reads KAGVTQTPRYLIKTRGQQVTLSCSPISGHRSVSWYQQTPGQGLQFLFEYFSETQRNKGNFPGRFSGRQFSNSRSEMNVSTLELGDSALYLCASTAGQLLDEQFFGPGTRLTVL.

This clonotype was counted ten times or more. V gene TRBV18 combines with J gene TRBJ1-4, with D maybe TRBD1 (5 bases). This CDR3 has 14 amino acids. Germline V CDR1 and CDR2: KGHSH, LQKENI. Trimming took off 1 base at V and 8 bases at J, with 11 bases between the two ends. CDR3 amino acids: CASSPQAGNEKLFF. The DNA for the CDR3 is TGTGCCAGCTCACCACAGGCAGGGAACGAAAAACTGTTTTTT.

In this sample, this clonotype turned up a few times. The chain couples TRBV7-6 to TRBJ2-3; TRBD2 aligns across 14 bases. The junction had 2 bases not matched to a gene; V was cut back by 3 bases and J by 0 bases. This CDR3 contains 17 residues. CDR1 and CDR2 from the germline V gene are SGHVS and FNYEAQ. CDR3 sequence: CASSLGLAGVSTDTQYF. DNA for the CDR3: TGTGCCAGCAGCTTGGGACTAGCGGGGGTTAGCACAGATACGCAGTATTTT.

This clonotype was seen many times. The chain is built from TRBV12-3 or TRBV12-4 and TRBJ1-4; D is perhaps TRBD1 (6 bases). This CDR3 contains 14 residues. Trimming left V 6 bases short and J 5 bases short, with 13 bases between. The CDR3 DNA reads as TGTGCCAGCAGCCTAGACAGGCGGAATGAAAAACTGTTTTTT. As protein: CASSLDRRNEKLFF.

The chain recombines TRBV14 with TRBJ2-7, with TRBD1 matching over 8 bases. Germline-derived CDR1 and CDR2 are SGHDN and FVKESK. The ends lost 2 bases at V and 5 bases at J; junction bases unmatched: 5. The CDR3 totals 14 residues. The CDR3 loop is CASSQRTGKNEQYF. Written as DNA, the CDR3 is TGTGCCAGCAGCCAAAGGACAGGGAAGAACGAGCAGTACTTC.

This clonotype was counted at least ten times. This chain joins TRBV20-1 and TRBJ1-6; weak D call: TRBD1 (6 bases). CDR1 is DFQATT and CDR2 is SNEGSKA in the germline V gene (reference sequence). V was cut by 6 bases and J by 2 bases, with 20 bases left in between. This CDR3 is built from 17 residues. CDR3 sequence reads: CSAKGGIEGTYNSPLHF. The CDR3 region has the DNA TGCAGTGCCAAAGGGGGTATTGAGGGAACCTATAATTCACCCCTCCACTTT.

This clonotype was counted many times. The chain joins TRBV2 to TRBJ2-5; 10 bases are shared with TRBD2. The CDR3 contains 15 residues. Germline lookup yields CDR1 SNHLY and CDR2 FYNNEI. V shed 4 bases, J shed 4 bases, and the junction held 6 bases outside the gene matches. Written as DNA, the CDR3 is TGTGCCAGCAGTGTGGCAGCGGGGGGGCGAGAGACCCAGTACTTC. It translates to CASSVAAGGRETQYF.